The clone carrying this TCR beta chain has more than one count but fewer than ten. This entry belongs to a study of cytotoxic CD8 clonotypes in ibrutinib-treated CLL. As for the study in general: Responses: approximately 24 partial, 2 complete; after median approximately six years, about 14 stayed remitted, around twelve progressed.

Clones were read by immunoSEQ multiplex PCR, and TCRdb kept only the in-frame ones, dropping some. The sample has around 140,000 clones, around 81% seen once; the top ten hold approximately 7.6%. With 8 bases removed from V and 0 bases from J, the gap between germline ends came to 11 bases. CDR3 length: 14 residues. Germline CDR1 and CDR2: MNHEY and SVGAGI. The clonotype originates from a human donor with chronic lymphocytic leukemia. The rearrangement links TRBV6-5 to TRBJ1-5, with D possibly TRBD1 on 6 matching bases. Sample: PBMCs, taken after 36 months of ibrutinib treatment. The CDR3 loop is CASRQDYSNQPQHF. The DNA for the CDR3 is TGTGCCAGCCGACAGGATTATAGCAATCAGCCCCAGCATTTT.